This T cell receptor (beta chain) was recorded in a study of cytotoxic CD8 clonotypes in ibrutinib-treated CLL. Overall study results and limits: Clonality was higher at ibrutinib response and returned toward baseline at progression. Treatment saw public clonotypes, which were uncommon, either contract or stay stable.

Regarding this clone: Its antigen is unknown.

The CDR3 has 12 residues. V lost 0 bases, J lost 14 bases, and 12 bases lay in between. Germline V gene data show CDR1 as MNHNY and CDR2 as SVGAGI (reference sequence). With sequencing, the targeted depth ranged from 1 in 200,000 to 1 in 1 million T cells. Assay: immunoSEQ multiplex PCR; the TCRdb copy retains only in-frame clones and omits some. The data contain roughly 110,000 clones, about 58% of them singletons. Sequencing was performed on PBMCs, taken after 24 months of ibrutinib treatment. The TCR sequence derives from a human donor with chronic lymphocytic leukemia. The chain uses TRBV6-6 and TRBJ2-3; possible D gene TRBD1, 6 bases. Here the CDR3 reads CASSYSGQGRYF. The CDR3 bases are TGTGCCAGCAGTTACTCTGGTCAGGGGAGGTATTTT.